The 9 T cell receptor beta chains given below trace back to one sample, sequenced in a study of blood T cells in healthy people across ages. A second PCR, run for about 7 to 11 cycles, used a sample-barcoded 5' primer plus a J-beta primer mix. One entry per CDR3 protein, called by TCRdb with MiXCR from the 5' RACE reads. The sample holds some 1.7 million distinct CDR3 sequences, about 28% seen once. The sample taken for sequencing was blood. The receptors here all came from a woman in her twenties or thirties in good health.

The chain recombines TRBV12-3 or TRBV12-4 with TRBJ2-3; 13 positions agree with TRBD2. V lost 8 bases and J lost 4; bases outside the gene matches: 12. The CDR3 length is 17 residues. This chain's CDR3 is CASGFSSTSGGPDTQYF. CDR3 bases: TGTGCCAGCGGATTCTCGTCGACTAGCGGGGGGCCAGATACGCAGTATTTT.

This clonotype was seen more than once but under ten times. The chain combines TRBV4-1 with TRBJ2-7; D remains ambiguous. The V and J ends lost 1 base and 3 bases respectively, with 13 bases between them. The CDR3 has 15 amino acids. The V gene's germline CDR1 is MGHRA and CDR2 YSYEKL. CDR3 loop: CASSQVASSDYEQYF. The CDR3 DNA sequence: TGCGCCAGCAGCCAAGTGGCTTCCAGTGACTACGAGCAGTACTTC.

This clonotype was recorded at least ten times. The rearrangement joins TRBV3-1 to TRBJ1-2; maybe TRBD1 (6 bases). With 5 bases removed from V and 6 bases from J, the gap between germline ends came to 13 bases. CDR1 is LGHDT and CDR2 is YNNKEL in the germline V gene (reference sequence). The CDR3 length is 13 residues. The CDR3 DNA reads as TGTGCCAGCAGCAACCACAGGGTCGATGGCTACACCTTC. Translated: CASSNHRVDGYTF.

The genes are TRBV2 and TRBJ2-3; D is unresolved. CDR3 length: 16 amino acids. V lost 2 bases, J lost 6 bases, and 18 bases lay in between. The germline CDR1 and CDR2 sequences are SNHLY and FYNNEI. CDR3 DNA: TGTGCCAGCAGTGAACGAGAGGCTTTGCGTGCCGATACGCAGTATTTT. It codes for CASSEREALRADTQYF.

This clonotype has at least ten counts. The chain recombines TRBV4-1 with TRBJ2-5; D remains ambiguous. Germline-derived CDR1 and CDR2 are MGHRA and YSYEKL. The CDR3 has 16 amino acids. V was cut by 3 bases and J by 4 bases, with 18 bases left in between. The CDR3 loop reads CASSHVQGTGIETQYF. CDR3 nucleotide sequence: TGCGCCAGCAGCCACGTCCAAGGTACTGGGATAGAGACCCAGTACTTC.

This clonotype was observed a handful of times. The chain is built from TRBV18 and TRBJ2-6; 8 bases match TRBD1. V was clipped by 8 bases and J by 3 bases; unmatched bases: 9. Germline CDR1 and CDR2: KGHSH and LQKENI. This CDR3 is 16 amino acids long. The CDR3 coding sequence is TGTGCCAGCCGATCCAGACAGGGGAGTGGGGCCAACGTCCTGACTTTC. It is translated as CASRSRQGSGANVLTF.

This clonotype was counted a few times. The J gene is TRBJ2-7, the V gene TRBV2, with D possibly TRBD1 on 5 matching bases. The CDR3 contains 12 residues. Trimming removed 8 bases at V and 6 bases at J, with 14 bases between. Germline V lookup: CDR1 SNHLY, CDR2 FYNNEI. CDR3 protein: CASGIGDREQYF. CDR3 nucleotides: TGTGCCAGCGGCATAGGGGATCGCGAGCAGTACTTC.

The chain recombines TRBV6-2 or TRBV6-3 with TRBJ2-1; TRBD2 matches at 8 bases. Germline V gene lookup returns CDR1 MNHEY and CDR2 SVGEGT. The CDR3 runs to 13 residues. The ends lost 8 bases at V and 4 bases at J; junction bases unmatched: 4. CDR3 DNA sequence: TGTGCCAGCTGCCGCGGGAGGTACAATGAGCAGTTCTTC. Its translation: CASCRGRYNEQFF.

In its sample, this clonotype was seen a few times. One junction end disagrees with the germline gene, perhaps due to a read error. CDR3 sequence reads: CASSLNRARIFQEAQYF. CDR3 in DNA: TGTGCCAGCAGTTTGAACAGGGCCAGAATTTTCCAAGAGGCCCAGTACTTC. V gene TRBV28 combines with J gene TRBJ2-5, with D possibly TRBD1 on 6 matching bases. CDR3 size: 17 residues. Germline assignment: CDR1 MDHEN and CDR2 SYDVKM.